This TCR beta chain emerged from a study of patients and donors after allogeneic stem cell transplantation. This clonotype appeared many times. Each CDR3 protein gets one entry after TCRdb re-called the RT-PCR reads with MiXCR. The sample lists 200,000 to 250,000 distinct CDR3 sequences, around 14% occurring once. The TCR comes from a human donor who was either an allogeneic HSCT recipient or a stem cell or donor lymphocyte infusion donor (not recorded which). It is not recorded whose cells these are; they may come from a transplant donor. The material sequenced was blood, either unsorted or a sorted T cell fraction (not recorded which).

The CDR3 bases are TGCAGCGTTGTTTGGACAGGGGCGGTCGGGGAGCTGTTTTTT. It yields the protein CSVVWTGAVGELFF. The J gene is TRBJ2-2, the V gene TRBV29-1, with TRBD1 identical over 9 bases. The CDR3 is made up of 14 amino acids. V dropped 4 bases and J dropped 7; count of bases not matched to a gene: 7. CDR1 SQVTM and CDR2 ANQGSEA come from the germline V gene.